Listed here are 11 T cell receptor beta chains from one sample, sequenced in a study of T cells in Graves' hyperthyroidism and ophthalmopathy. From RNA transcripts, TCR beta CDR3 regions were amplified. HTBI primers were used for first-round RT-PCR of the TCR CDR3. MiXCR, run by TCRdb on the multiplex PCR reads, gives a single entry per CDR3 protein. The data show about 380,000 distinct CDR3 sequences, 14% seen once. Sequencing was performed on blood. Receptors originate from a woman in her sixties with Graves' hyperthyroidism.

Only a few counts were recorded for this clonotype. The CDR3 sequence: CSVGEIGQPQHF. For the CDR3, the DNA is TGCAGCGTTGGGGAGATAGGTCAGCCCCAGCATTTT. The chain couples TRBV29-1 to TRBJ1-5, with D unresolved. The CDR3 totals 12 residues. Germline V lookup: CDR1 SQVTM, CDR2 ANQGSEA. V was trimmed by 4 bases and J by 6 bases, leaving 10 bases between them.

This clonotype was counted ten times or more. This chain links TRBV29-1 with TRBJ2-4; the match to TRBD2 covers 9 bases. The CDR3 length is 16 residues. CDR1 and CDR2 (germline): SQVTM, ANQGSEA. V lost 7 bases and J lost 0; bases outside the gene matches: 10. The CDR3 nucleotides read TGCAGCGCACAGGGACTAGCTGACCCAGCCAAAAACATTCAGTACTTC. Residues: CSAQGLADPAKNIQYF.

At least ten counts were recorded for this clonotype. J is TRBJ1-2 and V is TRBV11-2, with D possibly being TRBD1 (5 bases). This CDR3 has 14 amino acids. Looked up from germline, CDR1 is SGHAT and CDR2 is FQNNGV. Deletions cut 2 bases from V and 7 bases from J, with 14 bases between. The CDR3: CASSLSRGFFGYTF. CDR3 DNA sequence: TGTGCCAGCAGCTTATCGAGGGGCTTTTTTGGCTACACCTTC.

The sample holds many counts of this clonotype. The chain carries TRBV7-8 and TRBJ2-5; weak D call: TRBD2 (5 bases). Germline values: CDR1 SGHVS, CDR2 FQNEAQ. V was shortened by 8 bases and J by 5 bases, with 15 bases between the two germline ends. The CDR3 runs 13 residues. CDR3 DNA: TGTGCCAGCTGGAGAGGGAGTTTTGAGACCCAGTACTTC. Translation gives CASWRGSFETQYF.

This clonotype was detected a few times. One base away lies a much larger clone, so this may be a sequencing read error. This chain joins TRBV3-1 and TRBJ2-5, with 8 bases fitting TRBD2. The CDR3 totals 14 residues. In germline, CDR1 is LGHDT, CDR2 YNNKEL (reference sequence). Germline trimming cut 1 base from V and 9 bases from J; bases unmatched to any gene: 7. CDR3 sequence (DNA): TGTGCCAGCAGCCAAGGGGCGGTGCGGGAGGCCCAGTACTTC. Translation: CASSQGAVREAQYF.

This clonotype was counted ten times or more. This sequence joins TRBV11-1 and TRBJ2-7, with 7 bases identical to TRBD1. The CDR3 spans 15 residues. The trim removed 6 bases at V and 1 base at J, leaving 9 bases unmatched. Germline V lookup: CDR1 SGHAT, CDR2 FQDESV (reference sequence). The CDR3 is CASSLWTGQSYEQYF. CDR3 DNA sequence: TGTGCCAGCAGTTTATGGACAGGTCAGTCCTACGAGCAGTACTTC.

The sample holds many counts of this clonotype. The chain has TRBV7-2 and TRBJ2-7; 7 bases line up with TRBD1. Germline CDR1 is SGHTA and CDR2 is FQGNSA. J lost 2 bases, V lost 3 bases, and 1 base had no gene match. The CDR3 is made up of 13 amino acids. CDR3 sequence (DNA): TGTGCCAGCAGCTTTGACAGGGCCTACGAGCAGTACTTC. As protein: CASSFDRAYEQYF.

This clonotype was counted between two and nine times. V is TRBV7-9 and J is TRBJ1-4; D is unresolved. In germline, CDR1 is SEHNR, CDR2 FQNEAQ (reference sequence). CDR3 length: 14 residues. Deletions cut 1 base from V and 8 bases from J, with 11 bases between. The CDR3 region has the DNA TGTGCCAGCAGCTTAGTTGACCCGGACGAAAAACTGTTTTTT. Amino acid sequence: CASSLVDPDEKLFF.

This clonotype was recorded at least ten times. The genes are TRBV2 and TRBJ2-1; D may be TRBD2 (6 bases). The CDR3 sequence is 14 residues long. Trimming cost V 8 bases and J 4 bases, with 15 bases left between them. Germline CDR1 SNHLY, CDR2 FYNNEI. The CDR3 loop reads CASRPGLAYNEQFF. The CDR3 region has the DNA TGTGCCAGCCGCCCCGGTCTAGCGTACAATGAGCAGTTCTTC.

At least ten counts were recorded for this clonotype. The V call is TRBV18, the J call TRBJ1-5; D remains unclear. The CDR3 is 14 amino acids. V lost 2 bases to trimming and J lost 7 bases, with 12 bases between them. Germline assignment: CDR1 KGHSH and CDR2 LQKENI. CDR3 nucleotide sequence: TGTGCCAGCTCACCAAGGCCTTTCTCCCAGCCCCAGCATTTT. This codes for CASSPRPFSQPQHF.

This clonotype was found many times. In nucleotides, the CDR3 is TGTGCCAGCAGCCAGGGGGGACAATCCACTGGGGCCAAAGAGACCCAGTACTTC. Translating gives CASSQGGQSTGAKETQYF. V is TRBV11-2 and J is TRBJ2-5; TRBD1 might be the D (7 bases). Germline assignment: CDR1 SGHAT and CDR2 FQNNGV. Deletions cut 5 bases from V and 3 bases from J, with 25 bases between. The CDR3 totals 18 residues. Full variable domain (remainder filled in from reference TRBV11-2 and TRBJ2-5): EAGVAQSPRYKIIEKRQSVAFWCNPISGHATLYWYQQILGQGPKLLIQFQNNGVVDDSQLPKDRFSAERLKGVDSTLKIQPAKLEDSAVYLCASSQGGQSTGAKETQYFGPGTRLLVL.